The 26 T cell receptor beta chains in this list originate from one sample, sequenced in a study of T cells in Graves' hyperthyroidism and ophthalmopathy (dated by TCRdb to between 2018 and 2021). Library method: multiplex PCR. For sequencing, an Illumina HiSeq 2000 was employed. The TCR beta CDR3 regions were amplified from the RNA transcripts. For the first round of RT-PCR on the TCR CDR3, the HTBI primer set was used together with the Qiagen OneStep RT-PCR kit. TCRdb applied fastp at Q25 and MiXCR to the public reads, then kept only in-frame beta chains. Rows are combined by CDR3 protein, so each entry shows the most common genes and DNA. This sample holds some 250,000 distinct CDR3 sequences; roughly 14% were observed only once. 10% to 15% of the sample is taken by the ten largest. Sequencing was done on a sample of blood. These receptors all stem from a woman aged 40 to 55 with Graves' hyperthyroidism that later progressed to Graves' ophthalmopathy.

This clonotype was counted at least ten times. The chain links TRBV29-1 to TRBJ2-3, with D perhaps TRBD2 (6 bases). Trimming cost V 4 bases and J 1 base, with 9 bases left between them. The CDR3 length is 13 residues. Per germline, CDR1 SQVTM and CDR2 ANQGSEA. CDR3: CSVGRDGTDTQYF. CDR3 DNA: TGCAGCGTTGGGCGGGACGGCACAGATACGCAGTATTTT.

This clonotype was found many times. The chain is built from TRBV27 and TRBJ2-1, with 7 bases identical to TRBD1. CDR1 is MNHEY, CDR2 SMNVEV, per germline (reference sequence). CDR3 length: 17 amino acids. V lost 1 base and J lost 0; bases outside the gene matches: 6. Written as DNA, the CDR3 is TGTGCCAGCAGTTTATATTATGGGGACAGCTCCTACAATGAGCAGTTCTTC. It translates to CASSLYYGDSSYNEQFF.

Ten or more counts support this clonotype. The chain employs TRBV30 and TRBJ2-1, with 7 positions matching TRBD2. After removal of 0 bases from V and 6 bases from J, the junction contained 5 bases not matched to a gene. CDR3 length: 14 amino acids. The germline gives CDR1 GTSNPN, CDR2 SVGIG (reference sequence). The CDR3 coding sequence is TGTGCCTGGAGTGTAATAGGACTAGTCAATGAGCAGTTCTTC. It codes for CAWSVIGLVNEQFF.

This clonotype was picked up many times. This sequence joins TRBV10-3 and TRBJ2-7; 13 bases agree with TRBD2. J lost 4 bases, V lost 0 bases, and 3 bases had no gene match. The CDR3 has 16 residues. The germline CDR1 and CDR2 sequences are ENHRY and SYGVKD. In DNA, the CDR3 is TGTGCCATCAGTGAGTCGACTAGCGGGAGGATTTACGAGCAGTACTTC. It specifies CAISESTSGRIYEQYF.

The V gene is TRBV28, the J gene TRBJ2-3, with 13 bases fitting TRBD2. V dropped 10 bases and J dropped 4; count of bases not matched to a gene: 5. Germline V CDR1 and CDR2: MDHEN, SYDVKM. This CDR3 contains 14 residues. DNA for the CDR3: TGTGCCACACTAGCGGGAGGGCCCCCAGATACGCAGTATTTT. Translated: CATLAGGPPDTQYF.

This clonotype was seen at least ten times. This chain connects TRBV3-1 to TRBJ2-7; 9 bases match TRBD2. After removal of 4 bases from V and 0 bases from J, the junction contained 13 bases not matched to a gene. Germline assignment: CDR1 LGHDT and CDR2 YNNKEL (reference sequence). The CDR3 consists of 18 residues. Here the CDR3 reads CASSRLIATSGSSYEQYF. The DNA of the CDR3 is TGTGCCAGCAGCCGCCTAATCGCGACTAGCGGAAGCTCCTACGAGCAGTACTTC.

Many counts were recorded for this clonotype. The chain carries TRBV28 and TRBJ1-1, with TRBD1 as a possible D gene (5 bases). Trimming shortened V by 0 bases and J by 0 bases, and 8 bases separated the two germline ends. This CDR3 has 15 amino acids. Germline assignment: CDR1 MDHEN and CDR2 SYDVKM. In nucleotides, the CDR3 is TGTGCCAGCAGTTTATGGGCAGGGATGAACACTGAAGCTTTCTTT. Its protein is CASSLWAGMNTEAFF.

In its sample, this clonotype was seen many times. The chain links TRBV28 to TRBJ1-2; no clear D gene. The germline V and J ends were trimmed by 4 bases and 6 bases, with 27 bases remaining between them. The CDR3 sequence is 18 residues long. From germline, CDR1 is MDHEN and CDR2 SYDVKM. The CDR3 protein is CASSSWALRPLVANGYTF. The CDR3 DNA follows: TGTGCCAGCAGTTCGTGGGCCCTACGTCCTCTGGTTGCAAATGGCTACACCTTC.

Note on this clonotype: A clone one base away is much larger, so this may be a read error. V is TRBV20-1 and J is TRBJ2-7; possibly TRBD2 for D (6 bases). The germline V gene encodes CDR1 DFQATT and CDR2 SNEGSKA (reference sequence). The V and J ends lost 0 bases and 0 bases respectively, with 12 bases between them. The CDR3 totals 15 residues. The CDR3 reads CSAREFAGSSYEQYF. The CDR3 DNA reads TGCAGTGCTAGAGAATTTGCGGGAAGCTCCTACGAGCAGTACTTC.

DNA of the CDR3: TGCGCCAGCAGAAACTACGTTAACGGGGAGCTGTTTTTT. Its protein is CASRNYVNGELFF. This chain joins TRBV10-2 and TRBJ2-2; D remains ambiguous. Germline V gives CDR1 WSHSY, CDR2 SAAADI. Trimming removed 6 bases at V and 7 bases at J, with 12 bases between. This CDR3 has 13 amino acids.

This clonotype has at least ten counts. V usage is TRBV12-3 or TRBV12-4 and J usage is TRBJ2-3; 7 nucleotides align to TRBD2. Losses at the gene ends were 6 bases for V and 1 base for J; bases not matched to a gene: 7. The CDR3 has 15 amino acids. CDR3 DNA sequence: TGTGCCAGCAGCCGGCGTGGGAGGGGCACAGATACGCAGTATTTT. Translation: CASSRRGRGTDTQYF.

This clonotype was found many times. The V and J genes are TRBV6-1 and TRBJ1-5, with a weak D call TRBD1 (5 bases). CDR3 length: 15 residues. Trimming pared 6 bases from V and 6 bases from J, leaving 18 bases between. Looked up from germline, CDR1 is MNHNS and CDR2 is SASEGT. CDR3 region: CASRRTRAGGQPQHF. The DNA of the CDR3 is TGTGCCAGCAGACGCACTAGGGCTGGGGGTCAGCCCCAGCATTTT.

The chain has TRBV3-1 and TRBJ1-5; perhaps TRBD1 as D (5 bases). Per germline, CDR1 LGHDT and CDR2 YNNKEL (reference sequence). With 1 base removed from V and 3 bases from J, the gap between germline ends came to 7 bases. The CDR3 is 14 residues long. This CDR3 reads CASSQAGLNQPQHF. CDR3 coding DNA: TGTGCCAGCAGCCAAGCGGGGCTCAATCAGCCCCAGCATTTT.

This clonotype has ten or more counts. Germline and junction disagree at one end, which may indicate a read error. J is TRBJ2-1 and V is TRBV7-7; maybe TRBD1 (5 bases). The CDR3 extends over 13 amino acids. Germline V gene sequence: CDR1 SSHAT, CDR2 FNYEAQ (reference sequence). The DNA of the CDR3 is TGTGCTAGCAGCACACGACAGTTCAATGAGCAGTTCTTC. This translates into CASSTRQFNEQFF.

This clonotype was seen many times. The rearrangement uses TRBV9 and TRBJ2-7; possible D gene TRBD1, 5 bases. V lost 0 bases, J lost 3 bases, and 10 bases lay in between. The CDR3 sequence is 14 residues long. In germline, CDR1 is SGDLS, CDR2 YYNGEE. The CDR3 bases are TGTGCCAGCAGCGTAGGGGGCACGAACTACGAGCAGTACTTC. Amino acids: CASSVGGTNYEQYF.

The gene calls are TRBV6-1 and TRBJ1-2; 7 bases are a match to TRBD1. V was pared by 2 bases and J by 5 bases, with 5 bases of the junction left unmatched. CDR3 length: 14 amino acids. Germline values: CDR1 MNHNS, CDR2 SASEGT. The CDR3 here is CASSEPGQYYGYTF. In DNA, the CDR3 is TGTGCCAGCAGTGAACCGGGACAGTATTATGGCTACACCTTC.

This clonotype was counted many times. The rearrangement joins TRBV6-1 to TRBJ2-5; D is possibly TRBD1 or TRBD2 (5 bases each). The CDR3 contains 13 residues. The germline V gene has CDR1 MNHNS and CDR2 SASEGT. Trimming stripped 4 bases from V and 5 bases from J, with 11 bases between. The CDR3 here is CASSGPGGETQYF. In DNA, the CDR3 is TGTGCCAGCAGTGGCCCTGGGGGTGAGACCCAGTACTTC.

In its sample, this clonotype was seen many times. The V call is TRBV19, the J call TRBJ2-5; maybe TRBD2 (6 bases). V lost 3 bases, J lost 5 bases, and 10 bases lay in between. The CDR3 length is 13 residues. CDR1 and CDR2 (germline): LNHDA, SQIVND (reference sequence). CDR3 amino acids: CASSIGAGETQYF. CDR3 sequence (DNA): TGTGCCAGTAGTATCGGGGCGGGGGAGACCCAGTACTTC.

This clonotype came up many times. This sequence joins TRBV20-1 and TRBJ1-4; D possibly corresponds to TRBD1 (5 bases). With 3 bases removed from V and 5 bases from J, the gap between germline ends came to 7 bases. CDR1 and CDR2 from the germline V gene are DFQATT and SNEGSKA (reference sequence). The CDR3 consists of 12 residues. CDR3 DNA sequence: TGCAGTGCTAGGCGGGACAATGAAAAACTGTTTTTT. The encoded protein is CSARRDNEKLFF.

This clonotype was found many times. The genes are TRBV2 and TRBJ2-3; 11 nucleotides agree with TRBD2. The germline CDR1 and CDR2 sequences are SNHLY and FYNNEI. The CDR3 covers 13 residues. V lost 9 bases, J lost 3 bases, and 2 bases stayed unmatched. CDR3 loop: CARGTSGTDTQYF. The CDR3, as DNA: TGTGCCAGGGGGACTAGCGGAACAGATACGCAGTATTTT.

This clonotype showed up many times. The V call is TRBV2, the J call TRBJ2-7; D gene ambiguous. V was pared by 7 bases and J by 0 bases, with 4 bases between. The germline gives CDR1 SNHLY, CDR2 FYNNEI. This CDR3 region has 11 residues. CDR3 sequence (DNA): TGTGCCAGCATCACCTCCTACGAGCAGTACTTC. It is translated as CASITSYEQYF. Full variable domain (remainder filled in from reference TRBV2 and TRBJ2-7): EPEVTQTPSHQVTQMGQEVILRCVPISNHLYFYWYRQILGQKVEFLVSFYNNEISEKSEIFDDQFSVERPDGSNFTLKIRSTKLEDSAMYFCASITSYEQYFGPGTRLTVT.

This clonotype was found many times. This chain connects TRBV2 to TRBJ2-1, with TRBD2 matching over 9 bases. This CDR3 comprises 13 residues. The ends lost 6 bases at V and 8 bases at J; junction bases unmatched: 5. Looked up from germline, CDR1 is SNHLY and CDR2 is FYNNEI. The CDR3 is CASSPRTSDEQFF. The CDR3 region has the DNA TGTGCCAGCAGCCCCAGGACTAGCGATGAGCAGTTCTTC.

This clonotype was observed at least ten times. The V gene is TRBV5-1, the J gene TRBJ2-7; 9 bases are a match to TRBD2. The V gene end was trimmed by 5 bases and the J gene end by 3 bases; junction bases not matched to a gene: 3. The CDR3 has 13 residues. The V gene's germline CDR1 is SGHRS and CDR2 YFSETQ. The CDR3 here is CASRTSGHYEQYF. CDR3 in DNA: TGCGCCAGCAGAACTAGCGGGCACTACGAGCAGTACTTC. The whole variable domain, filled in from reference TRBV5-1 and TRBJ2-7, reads KAGVTQTPRYLIKTRGQQVTLSCSPISGHRSVSWYQQTPGQGLQFLFEYFSETQRNKGNFPGRFSGRQFSNSRSEMNVSTLELGDSALYLCASRTSGHYEQYFGPGTRLTVT.

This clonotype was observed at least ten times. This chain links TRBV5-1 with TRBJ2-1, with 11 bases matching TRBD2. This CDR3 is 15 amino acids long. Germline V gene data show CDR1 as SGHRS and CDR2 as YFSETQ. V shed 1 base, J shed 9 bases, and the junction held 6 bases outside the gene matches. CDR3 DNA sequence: TGCGCCAGCAGCTTGACTAGCGGGAGCTTCGGTGAGCAGTTCTTC. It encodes CASSLTSGSFGEQFF.

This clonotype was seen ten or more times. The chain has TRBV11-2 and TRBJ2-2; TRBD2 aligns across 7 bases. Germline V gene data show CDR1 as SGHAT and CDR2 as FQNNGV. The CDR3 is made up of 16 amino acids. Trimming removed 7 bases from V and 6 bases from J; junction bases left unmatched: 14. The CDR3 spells CASTQWWEGRSGELFF. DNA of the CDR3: TGTGCCAGCACCCAGTGGTGGGAGGGCCGATCCGGGGAGCTGTTTTTT. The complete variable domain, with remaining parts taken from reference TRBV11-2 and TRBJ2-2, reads EAGVAQSPRYKIIEKRQSVAFWCNPISGHATLYWYQQILGQGPKLLIQFQNNGVVDDSQLPKDRFSAERLKGVDSTLKIQPAKLEDSAVYLCASTQWWEGRSGELFFGEGSRLTVL.

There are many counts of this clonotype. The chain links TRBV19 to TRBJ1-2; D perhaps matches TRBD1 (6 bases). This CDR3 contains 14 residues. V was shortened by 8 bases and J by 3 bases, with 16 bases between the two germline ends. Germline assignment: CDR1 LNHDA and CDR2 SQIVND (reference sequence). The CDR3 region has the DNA TGTGCCAGTCACCTAAGGGGGACTTACTATGGCTACACCTTC. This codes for CASHLRGTYYGYTF.